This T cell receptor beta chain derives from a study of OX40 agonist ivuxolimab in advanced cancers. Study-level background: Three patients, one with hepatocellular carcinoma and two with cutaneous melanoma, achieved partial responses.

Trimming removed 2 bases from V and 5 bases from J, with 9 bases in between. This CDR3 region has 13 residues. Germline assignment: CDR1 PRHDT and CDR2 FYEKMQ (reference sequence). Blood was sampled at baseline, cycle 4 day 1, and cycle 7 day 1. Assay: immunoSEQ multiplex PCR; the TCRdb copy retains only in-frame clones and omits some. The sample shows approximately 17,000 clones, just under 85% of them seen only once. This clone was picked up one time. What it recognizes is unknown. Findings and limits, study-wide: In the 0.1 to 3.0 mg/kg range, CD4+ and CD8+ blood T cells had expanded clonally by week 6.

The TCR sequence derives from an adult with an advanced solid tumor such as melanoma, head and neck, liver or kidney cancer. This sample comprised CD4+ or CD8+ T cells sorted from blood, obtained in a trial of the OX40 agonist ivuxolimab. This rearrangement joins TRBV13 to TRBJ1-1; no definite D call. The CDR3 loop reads CASSLRGRTEAFF. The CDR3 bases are TGTGCCAGCAGCTTACGAGGGCGGACTGAAGCTTTCTTT.